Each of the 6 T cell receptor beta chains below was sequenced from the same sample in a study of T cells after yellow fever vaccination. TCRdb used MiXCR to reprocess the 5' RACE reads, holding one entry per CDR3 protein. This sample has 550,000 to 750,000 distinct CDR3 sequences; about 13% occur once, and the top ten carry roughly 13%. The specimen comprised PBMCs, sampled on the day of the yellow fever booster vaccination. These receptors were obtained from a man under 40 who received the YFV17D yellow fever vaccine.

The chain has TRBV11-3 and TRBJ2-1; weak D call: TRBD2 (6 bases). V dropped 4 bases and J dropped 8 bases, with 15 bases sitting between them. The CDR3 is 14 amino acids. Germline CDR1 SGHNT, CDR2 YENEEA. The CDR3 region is CASSSRLGGDEQFF. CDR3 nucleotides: TGTGCCAGCAGCTCAAGACTAGGAGGGGATGAGCAGTTCTTC.

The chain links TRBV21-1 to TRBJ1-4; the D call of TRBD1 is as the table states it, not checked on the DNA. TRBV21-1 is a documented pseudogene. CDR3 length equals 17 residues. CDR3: CASSSNSRGPTNEKLFF. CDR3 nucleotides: TGTGCCAGCAGCTCAAATTCGCGGGGACCAACTAATGAAAAACTGTTTTTT.

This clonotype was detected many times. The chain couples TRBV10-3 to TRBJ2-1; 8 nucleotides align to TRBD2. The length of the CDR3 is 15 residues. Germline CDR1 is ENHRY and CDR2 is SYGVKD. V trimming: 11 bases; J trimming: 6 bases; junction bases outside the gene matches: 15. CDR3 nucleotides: TGTGCCGTTAAGCGGGAGTGGGGACTAGTCAATGAGCAGTTCTTC. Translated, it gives CAVKREWGLVNEQFF.

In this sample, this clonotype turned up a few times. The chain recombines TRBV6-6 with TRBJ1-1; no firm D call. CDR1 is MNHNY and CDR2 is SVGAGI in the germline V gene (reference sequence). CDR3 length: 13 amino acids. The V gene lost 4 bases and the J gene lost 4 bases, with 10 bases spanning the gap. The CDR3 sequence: CASSLLAGTEAFF. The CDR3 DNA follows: TGTGCCAGCAGTTTATTGGCGGGCACTGAAGCTTTCTTT.

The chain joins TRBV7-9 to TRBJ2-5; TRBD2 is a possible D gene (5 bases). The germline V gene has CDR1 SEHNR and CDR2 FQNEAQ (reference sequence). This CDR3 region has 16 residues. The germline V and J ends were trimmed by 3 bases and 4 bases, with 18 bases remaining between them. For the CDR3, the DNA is TGTGCCAGCAGCTTGGAGAGGGCGGTAGGGCGAGAGACCCAGTACTTC. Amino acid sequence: CASSLERAVGRETQYF.

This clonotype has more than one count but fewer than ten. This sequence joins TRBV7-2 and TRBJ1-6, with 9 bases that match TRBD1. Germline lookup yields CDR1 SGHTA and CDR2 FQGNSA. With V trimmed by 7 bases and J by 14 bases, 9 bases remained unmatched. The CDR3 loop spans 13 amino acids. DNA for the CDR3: TGTGCCAGCACCTACCGGGACAGGGCGTCCCTCCACTTT. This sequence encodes CASTYRDRASLHF.